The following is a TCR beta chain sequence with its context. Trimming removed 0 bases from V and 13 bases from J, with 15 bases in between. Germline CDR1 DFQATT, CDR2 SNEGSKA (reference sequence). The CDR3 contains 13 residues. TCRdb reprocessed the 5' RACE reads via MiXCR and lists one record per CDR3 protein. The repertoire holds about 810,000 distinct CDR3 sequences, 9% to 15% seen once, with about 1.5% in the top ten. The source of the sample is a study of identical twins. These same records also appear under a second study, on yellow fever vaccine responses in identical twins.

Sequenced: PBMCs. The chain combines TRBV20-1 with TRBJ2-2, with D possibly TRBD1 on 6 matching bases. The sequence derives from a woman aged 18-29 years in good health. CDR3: CSARDTRGSVLFF. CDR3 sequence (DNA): TGCAGTGCTAGAGATACCAGGGGAAGCGTGCTGTTTTTT.